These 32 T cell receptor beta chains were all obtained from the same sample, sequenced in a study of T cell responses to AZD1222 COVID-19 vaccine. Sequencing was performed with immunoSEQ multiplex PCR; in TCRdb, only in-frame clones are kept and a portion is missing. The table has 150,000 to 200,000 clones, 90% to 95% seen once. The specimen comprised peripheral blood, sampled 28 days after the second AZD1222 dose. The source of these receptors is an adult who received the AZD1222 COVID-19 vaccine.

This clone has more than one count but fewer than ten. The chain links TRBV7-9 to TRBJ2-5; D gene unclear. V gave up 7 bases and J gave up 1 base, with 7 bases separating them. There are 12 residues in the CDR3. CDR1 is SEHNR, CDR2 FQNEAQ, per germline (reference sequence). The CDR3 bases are TGTGCCAGCACTGTCAGCCAAGAGACCCAGTACTTC. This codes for CASTVSQETQYF.

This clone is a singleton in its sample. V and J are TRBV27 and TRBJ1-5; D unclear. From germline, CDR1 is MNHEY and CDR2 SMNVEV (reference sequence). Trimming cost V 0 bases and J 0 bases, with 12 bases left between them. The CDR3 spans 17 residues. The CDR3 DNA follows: TGTGCCAGCAGTTTATCGATCCCGGCTTATAGCAATCAGCCCCAGCATTTT. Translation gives CASSLSIPAYSNQPQHF.

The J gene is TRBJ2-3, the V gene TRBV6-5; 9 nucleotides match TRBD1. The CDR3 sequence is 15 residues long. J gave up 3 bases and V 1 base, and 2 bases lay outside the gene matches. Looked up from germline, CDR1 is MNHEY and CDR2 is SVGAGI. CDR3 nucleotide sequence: TGTGCCAGCAGTTACTTGGACAGGGGTACAGATACGCAGTATTTT. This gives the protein CASSYLDRGTDTQYF.

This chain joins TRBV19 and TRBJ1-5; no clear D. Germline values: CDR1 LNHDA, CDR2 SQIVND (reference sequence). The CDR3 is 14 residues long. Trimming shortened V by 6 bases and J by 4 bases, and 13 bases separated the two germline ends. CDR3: CASRERDKNQPQHF. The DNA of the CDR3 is TGTGCCAGTAGAGAACGGGATAAGAATCAGCCCCAGCATTTT.

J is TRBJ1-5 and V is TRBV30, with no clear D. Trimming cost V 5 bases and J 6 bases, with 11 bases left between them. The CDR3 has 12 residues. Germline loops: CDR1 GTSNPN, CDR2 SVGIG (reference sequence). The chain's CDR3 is CAWGRQGQPQHF. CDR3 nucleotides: TGTGCCTGGGGCAGGCAAGGTCAGCCCCAGCATTTT. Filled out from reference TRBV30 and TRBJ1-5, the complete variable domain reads SQTIHQWPATLVQPVGSPLSLECTVEGTSNPNLYWYRQAAGRGLQLLFYSVGIGQISSEVPQNLSASRPQDRQFILSSKKLLLSDSGFYLCAWGRQGQPQHFGDGTRLSIL.

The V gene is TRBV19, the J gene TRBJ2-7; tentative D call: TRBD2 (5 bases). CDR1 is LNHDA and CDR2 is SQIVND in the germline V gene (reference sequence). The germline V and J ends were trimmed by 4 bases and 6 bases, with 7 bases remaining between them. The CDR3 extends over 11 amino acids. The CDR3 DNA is TGTGCCAGTAGTACTACTAGCGAGCAGTACTTC. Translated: CASSTTSEQYF. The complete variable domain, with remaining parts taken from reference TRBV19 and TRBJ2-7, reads DGGITQSPKYLFRKEGQNVTLSCEQNLNHDAMYWYRQDPGQGLRLIYYSQIVNDFQKGDIAEGYSVSREKKESFPLTVTSAQKNPTAFYLCASSTTSEQYFGPGTRLTVT.

CDR3: CASTARGLNEKLFF. The CDR3 DNA reads TGTGCCAGTACAGCCCGGGGACTTAATGAAAAACTGTTTTTT. The chain recombines TRBV19 with TRBJ1-4; perhaps TRBD1 as D (5 bases). Germline assignment: CDR1 LNHDA and CDR2 SQIVND (reference sequence). Trimming pared 7 bases from V and 4 bases from J, leaving 13 bases between. This CDR3 has 14 residues. Based on the CDR3 plus reference TRBV19 and TRBJ1-4, the full variable domain is DGGITQSPKYLFRKEGQNVTLSCEQNLNHDAMYWYRQDPGQGLRLIYYSQIVNDFQKGDIAEGYSVSREKKESFPLTVTSAQKNPTAFYLCASTARGLNEKLFFGSGTQLSVL.

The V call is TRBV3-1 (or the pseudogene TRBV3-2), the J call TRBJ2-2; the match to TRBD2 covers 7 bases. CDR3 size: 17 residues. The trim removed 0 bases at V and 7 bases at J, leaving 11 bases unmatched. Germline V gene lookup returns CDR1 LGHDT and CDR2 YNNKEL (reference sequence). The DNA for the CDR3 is TGTGCCAGCAGCCAAGATGTAACGGGAGTAGCGGGCGGGGAGCTGTTTTTT. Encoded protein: CASSQDVTGVAGGELFF.

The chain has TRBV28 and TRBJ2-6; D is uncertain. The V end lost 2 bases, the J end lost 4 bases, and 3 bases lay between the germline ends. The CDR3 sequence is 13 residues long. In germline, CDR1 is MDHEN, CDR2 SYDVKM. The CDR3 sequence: CASSLRGANVLTF. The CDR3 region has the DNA TGTGCCAGCAGTTTACGGGGGGCCAACGTCCTGACTTTC. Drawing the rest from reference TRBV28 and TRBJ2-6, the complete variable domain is DVKVTQSSRYLVKRTGEKVFLECVQDMDHENMFWYRQDPGLGLRLIYFSYDVKMKEKGDIPEGYSVSREKKERFSLILESASTNQTSMYLCASSLRGANVLTFGAGSRLTVL.

The CDR3 sequence is CASSPGTSGYNEQFF. CDR3 in DNA: TGCGCCAGCAGCCCCGGGACTAGCGGATACAATGAGCAGTTCTTC. The chain links TRBV5-1 to TRBJ2-1; 11 positions match TRBD2. CDR3 length: 15 amino acids. With 4 bases clipped from V and 4 bases from J, the junction kept 4 bases outside the gene matches. Germline CDR1 is SGHRS and CDR2 is YFSETQ. Variable domain in full (rest from reference TRBV5-1 and TRBJ2-1): KAGVTQTPRYLIKTRGQQVTLSCSPISGHRSVSWYQQTPGQGLQFLFEYFSETQRNKGNFPGRFSGRQFSNSRSEMNVSTLELGDSALYLCASSPGTSGYNEQFFGPGTRLTVL.

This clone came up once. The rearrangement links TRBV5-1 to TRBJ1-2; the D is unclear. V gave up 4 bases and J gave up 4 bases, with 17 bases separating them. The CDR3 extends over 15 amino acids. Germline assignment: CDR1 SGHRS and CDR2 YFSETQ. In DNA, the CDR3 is TGCGCCAGCAGCCCCGAGATCTGGGGAGGCTATGGCTACACCTTC. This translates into CASSPEIWGGYGYTF.

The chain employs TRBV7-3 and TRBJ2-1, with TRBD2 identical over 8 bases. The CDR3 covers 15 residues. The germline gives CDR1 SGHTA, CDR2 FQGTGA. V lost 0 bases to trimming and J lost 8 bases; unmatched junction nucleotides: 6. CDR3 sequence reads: CASSLTGGAGDEQFF. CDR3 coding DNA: TGTGCCAGCAGCTTAACCGGGGGGGCAGGCGATGAGCAGTTCTTC.

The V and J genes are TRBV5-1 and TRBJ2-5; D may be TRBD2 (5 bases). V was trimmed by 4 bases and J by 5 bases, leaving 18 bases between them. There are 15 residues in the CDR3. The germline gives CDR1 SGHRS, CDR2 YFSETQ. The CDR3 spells CASSPGVGTGETQYF. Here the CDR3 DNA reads TGCGCCAGCAGCCCTGGAGTGGGTACGGGGGAGACCCAGTACTTC.

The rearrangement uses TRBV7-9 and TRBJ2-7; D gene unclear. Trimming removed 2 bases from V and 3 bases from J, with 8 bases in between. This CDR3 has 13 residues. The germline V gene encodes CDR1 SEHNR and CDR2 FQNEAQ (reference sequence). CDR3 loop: CASSLQSYYEQYF. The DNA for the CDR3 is TGTGCCAGCAGCTTACAGTCGTACTACGAGCAGTACTTC.

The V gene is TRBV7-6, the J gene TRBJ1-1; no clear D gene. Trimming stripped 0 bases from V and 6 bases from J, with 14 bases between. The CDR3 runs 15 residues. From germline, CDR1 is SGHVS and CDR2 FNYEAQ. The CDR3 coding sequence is TGTGCCAGCAGCTTAGCGCGTTCAGTAGGGTCTGAAGCTTTCTTT. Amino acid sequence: CASSLARSVGSEAFF.

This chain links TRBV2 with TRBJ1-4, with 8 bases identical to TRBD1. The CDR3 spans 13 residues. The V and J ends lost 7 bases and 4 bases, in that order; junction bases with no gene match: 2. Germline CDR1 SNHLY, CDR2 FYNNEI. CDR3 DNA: TGTGCCAGCAAGGGACAGGTTAATGAAAAACTGTTTTTT. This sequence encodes CASKGQVNEKLFF.

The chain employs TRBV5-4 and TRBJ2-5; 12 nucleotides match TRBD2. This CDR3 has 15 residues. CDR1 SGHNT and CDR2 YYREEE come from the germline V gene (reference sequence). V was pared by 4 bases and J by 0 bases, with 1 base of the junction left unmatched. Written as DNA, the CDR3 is TGTGCCAGCAGCCTAGCGGGGGGGTACCAAGAGACCCAGTACTTC. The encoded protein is CASSLAGGYQETQYF.

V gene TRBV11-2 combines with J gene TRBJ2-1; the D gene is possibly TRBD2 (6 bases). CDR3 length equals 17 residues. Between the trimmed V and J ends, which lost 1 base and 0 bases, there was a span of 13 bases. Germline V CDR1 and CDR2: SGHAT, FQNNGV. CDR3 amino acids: CASSLGGGTSSYNEQFF. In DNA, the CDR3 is TGTGCCAGCAGCTTAGGAGGCGGGACCAGCTCCTACAATGAGCAGTTCTTC.

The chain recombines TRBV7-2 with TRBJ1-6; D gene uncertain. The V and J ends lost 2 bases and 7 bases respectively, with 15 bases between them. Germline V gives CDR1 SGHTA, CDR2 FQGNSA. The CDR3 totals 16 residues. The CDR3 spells CASSLSTLANNSPLHF. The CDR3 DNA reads TGTGCCAGCAGCTTATCAACCCTGGCGAACAATTCACCCCTCCACTTT.

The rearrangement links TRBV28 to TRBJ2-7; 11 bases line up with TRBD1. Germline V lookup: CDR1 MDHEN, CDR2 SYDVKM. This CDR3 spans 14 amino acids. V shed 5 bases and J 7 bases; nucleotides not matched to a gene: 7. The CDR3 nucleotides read TGTGCCAGCAGTCACGGACAGGGGGCAGAAGAGCAGTACTTC. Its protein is CASSHGQGAEEQYF.

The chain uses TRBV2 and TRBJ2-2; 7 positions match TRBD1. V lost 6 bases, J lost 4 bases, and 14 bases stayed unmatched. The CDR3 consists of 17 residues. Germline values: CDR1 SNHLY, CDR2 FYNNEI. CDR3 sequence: CASSTDRHGPSTGELFF. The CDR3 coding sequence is TGTGCCAGCAGCACGGACAGGCACGGCCCGAGCACCGGGGAGCTGTTTTTT.

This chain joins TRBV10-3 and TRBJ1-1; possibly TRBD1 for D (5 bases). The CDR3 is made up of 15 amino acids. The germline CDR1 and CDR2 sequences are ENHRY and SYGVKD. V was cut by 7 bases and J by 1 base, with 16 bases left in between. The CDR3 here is CAITGFAGKNTEAFF. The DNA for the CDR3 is TGTGCCATCACGGGATTCGCAGGGAAGAACACTGAAGCTTTCTTT.

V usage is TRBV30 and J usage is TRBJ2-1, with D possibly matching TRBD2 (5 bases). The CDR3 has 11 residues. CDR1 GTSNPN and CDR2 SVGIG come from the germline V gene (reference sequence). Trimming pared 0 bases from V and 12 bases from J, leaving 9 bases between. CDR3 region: CAWSVEAVQFF. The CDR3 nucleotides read TGTGCCTGGAGTGTGGAGGCGGTGCAGTTCTTC.

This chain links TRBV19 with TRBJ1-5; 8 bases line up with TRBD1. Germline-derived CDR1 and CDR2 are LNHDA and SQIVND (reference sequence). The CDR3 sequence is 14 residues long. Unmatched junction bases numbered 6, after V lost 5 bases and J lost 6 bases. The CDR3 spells CASSAYRGGQPQHF. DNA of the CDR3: TGTGCCAGTAGTGCTTACAGGGGGGGTCAGCCCCAGCATTTT.

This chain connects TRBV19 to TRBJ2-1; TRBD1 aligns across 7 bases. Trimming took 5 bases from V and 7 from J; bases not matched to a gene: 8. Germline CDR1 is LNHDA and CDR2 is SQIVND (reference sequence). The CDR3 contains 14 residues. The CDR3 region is CASSPGTVGNEQFF. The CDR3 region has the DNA TGTGCCAGTAGTCCCGGGACAGTTGGGAATGAGCAGTTCTTC.

CDR3 sequence: CASSSAVAAYEQYF. The CDR3 DNA sequence: TGCGCCAGCAGCTCCGCCGTGGCGGCCTACGAGCAGTACTTC. The V call is TRBV5-1, the J call TRBJ2-7; D is uncertain. The CDR3 length is 14 residues. V was cut by 3 bases and J by 2 bases, with 12 bases left in between. Germline assignment: CDR1 SGHRS and CDR2 YFSETQ.

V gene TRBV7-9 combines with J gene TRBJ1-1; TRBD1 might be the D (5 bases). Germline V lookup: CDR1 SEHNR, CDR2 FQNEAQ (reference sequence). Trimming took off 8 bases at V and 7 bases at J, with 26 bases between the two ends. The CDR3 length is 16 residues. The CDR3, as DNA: TGTGCCAGCGGAGTGTCGGTAGAGCCCAAGAGGGGTGAAGCTTTCTTT. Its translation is CASGVSVEPKRGEAFF.

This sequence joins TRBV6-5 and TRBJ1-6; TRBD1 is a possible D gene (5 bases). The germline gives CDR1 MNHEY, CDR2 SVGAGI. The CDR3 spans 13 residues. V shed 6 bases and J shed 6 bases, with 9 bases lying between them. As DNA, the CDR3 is TGTGCCAGCAGCCGGGACCCTAATTCACCCCTCCACTTT. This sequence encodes CASSRDPNSPLHF.

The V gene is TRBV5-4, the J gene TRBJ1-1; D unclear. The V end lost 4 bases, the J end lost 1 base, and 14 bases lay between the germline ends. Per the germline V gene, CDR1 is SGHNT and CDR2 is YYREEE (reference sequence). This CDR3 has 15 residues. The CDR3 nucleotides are TGTGCCAGCAGCAGAACGGGGTGGGGGAACACTGAAGCTTTCTTT. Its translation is CASSRTGWGNTEAFF.

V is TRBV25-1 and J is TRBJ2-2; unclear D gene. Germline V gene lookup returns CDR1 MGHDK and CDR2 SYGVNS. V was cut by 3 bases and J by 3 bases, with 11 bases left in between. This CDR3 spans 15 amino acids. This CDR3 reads CASSEGRLDTGELFF. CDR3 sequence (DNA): TGTGCCAGCAGTGAGGGCCGGTTGGACACCGGGGAGCTGTTTTTT.

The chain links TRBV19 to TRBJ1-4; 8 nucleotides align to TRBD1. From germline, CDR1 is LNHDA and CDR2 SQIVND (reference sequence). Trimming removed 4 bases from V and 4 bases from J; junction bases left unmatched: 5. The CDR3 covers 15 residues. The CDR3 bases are TGTGCCAGTAGTAAATCTGACAGGGGTAATGAAAAACTGTTTTTT. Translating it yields CASSKSDRGNEKLFF.

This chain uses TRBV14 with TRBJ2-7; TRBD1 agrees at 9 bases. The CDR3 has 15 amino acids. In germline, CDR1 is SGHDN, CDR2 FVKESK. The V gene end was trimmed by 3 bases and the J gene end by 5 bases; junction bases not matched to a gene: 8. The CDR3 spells CASSQYGQGPHEQYF. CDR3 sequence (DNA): TGTGCCAGCAGCCAGTACGGACAGGGGCCCCACGAGCAGTACTTC.